This T cell receptor beta chain originates from a study of blood T cell repertoires in COVID-19. Study at large: Spain, Italy and the United States supplied samples that represented acute and convalescent COVID-19.

Using immunoSEQ multiplex PCR, the repertoire was profiled, and TCRdb retains in-frame clones only, with some absent. The top ten hold around 0.55% of the sample, which has tens of thousands of clones, around 89% seen once. This CDR3 region has 14 residues. Germline lookup yields CDR1 SNHLY and CDR2 FYNNEI. The V segment lost 3 bases and the J segment 8 bases; nucleotides outside the gene matches: 9. What was sequenced was peripheral blood. The chain is built from TRBV2 and TRBJ1-1; TRBD1 matches at 7 bases. The sequence was collected from a woman aged 40 to 55 with active or convalescent COVID-19. The CDR3 DNA follows: TGTGCCAGCAGTGAGTTTCGGACAGGTGTAGAAGCTTTCTTT. Translating it yields CASSEFRTGVEAFF.